Each of the 15 T cell receptor beta chains below was sequenced from the same sample in a study of long-term antiretroviral therapy in people with HIV. Runs used v3.0 of the immunoSEQ assay and were done at survey level. Generated by immunoSEQ multiplex PCR, the TCRdb table keeps only in-frame clones and is missing some. This sample has 19,000 or so clones, with 80% found just once. The sequenced sample was unsorted PBMCs, obtained 0.2 years after starting antiretroviral therapy. These TCRs come from a woman in her thirties or forties with HIV.

CDR3 amino acids: CASSQDKGRVNTEAFF. The CDR3 DNA sequence: TGTGCCAGCAGCCAAGATAAAGGCAGGGTGAACACTGAAGCTTTCTTT. This chain uses TRBV14 with TRBJ1-1; D is perhaps TRBD1 (5 bases). Germline lookup yields CDR1 SGHDN and CDR2 FVKESK. Trimming pared 0 bases from V and 0 bases from J, leaving 11 bases between. The length of the CDR3 is 16 residues.

This chain uses TRBV5-4 with TRBJ1-4; no firm D call. V was cut by 0 bases and J by 8 bases, with 14 bases left in between. Germline CDR1 and CDR2: SGHNT and YYREEE (reference sequence). This CDR3 region has 15 residues. The CDR3 DNA follows: TGTGCCAGCAGCTTGGGGGGAGATCGGAGGGAAAAACTGTTTTTT. This translates into CASSLGGDRREKLFF.

This chain links TRBV5-6 with TRBJ2-1; 7 nucleotides line up with TRBD1. With V trimmed by 1 base and J by 8 bases, 3 bases remained unmatched. Germline V lookup: CDR1 SGHDT, CDR2 YYEEEE. The CDR3 length is 13 residues. The CDR3 DNA follows: TGTGCCAGCAGCTTGACAGGGGTCCATGAGCAGTTCTTC. It is translated as CASSLTGVHEQFF. The whole variable domain, filled in from reference TRBV5-6 and TRBJ2-1, reads DAGVTQSPTHLIKTRGQQVTLRCSPKSGHDTVSWYQQALGQGPQFIFQYYEEEERQRGNFPDRFSGHQFPNYSSELNVNALLLGDSALYLCASSLTGVHEQFFGPGTRLTVL.

This clone was detected only a few times. The chain couples TRBV5-6 to TRBJ1-2; D might be TRBD1 (5 bases). V lost 2 bases and J 8 bases, leaving 7 bases between the germline ends. The germline V gene has CDR1 SGHDT and CDR2 YYEEEE. The CDR3 runs 11 residues. The CDR3 DNA reads as TGTGCCAGCAGCTTTGGGGACGGCTACACCTTC. Translating it yields CASSFGDGYTF.

The rearrangement joins TRBV6-6 to TRBJ2-1; 14 bases align to TRBD2. The V gene's germline CDR1 is MNHNY and CDR2 SVGAGI (reference sequence). Unmatched junction bases numbered 3, after V lost 6 bases and J lost 2 bases. There are 16 residues in the CDR3. In nucleotides, the CDR3 is TGTGCCAGCAGACCGGGACTAGCGGGAGCCTACAATGAGCAGTTCTTC. Amino acids: CASRPGLAGAYNEQFF.

The chain carries TRBV9 and TRBJ1-1; D unclear. CDR3 length: 15 residues. V dropped 2 bases and J dropped 0 bases, with 11 bases sitting between them. Germline CDR1 and CDR2: SGDLS and YYNGEE. The CDR3 DNA reads as TGTGCCAGCAGCGTCGGACCGGCATTGAACACTGAAGCTTTCTTT. Protein product: CASSVGPALNTEAFF.

The chain's CDR3 is CASSLEGYTKHRKQFF. In DNA form, the CDR3 reads TGTGCCAGCAGCTTAGAGGGGTATACGAAGCATCGAAAACAGTTCTTC. This rearrangement joins TRBV11-3 to TRBJ2-1; no clear D gene. The CDR3 contains 16 residues. Trimming shortened V by 0 bases and J by 13 bases, and 22 bases separated the two germline ends. The germline V gene encodes CDR1 SGHNT and CDR2 YENEEA.

This chain joins TRBV29-1 and TRBJ2-3, with a tentative D call TRBD2 (6 bases). Germline CDR1 SQVTM, CDR2 ANQGSEA. The CDR3 length is 15 residues. The V end was cut by 3 bases, the J end by 0 bases, with 13 bases between. CDR3 DNA sequence: TGCAGCGTTGACGGCGGGGCCCCTAGCACAGATACGCAGTATTTT. Amino acids: CSVDGGAPSTDTQYF.

The chain combines TRBV7-2 with TRBJ2-7, with TRBD2 matching over 8 bases. This CDR3 contains 16 residues. Germline assignment: CDR1 SGHTA and CDR2 FQGNSA. Trimming at V came to 6 bases and at J to 0 bases, leaving 10 bases not matched to a gene. CDR3 in DNA: TGTGCCAGCAGAGTTACTAGCGGAGACCCCTCCTACGAGCAGTACTTC. Its protein product is CASRVTSGDPSYEQYF.

This clone was recorded a few times. J is TRBJ2-7 and V is TRBV5-4, with D possibly being TRBD2 (6 bases). Germline V gives CDR1 SGHNT, CDR2 YYREEE (reference sequence). With 6 bases removed from V and 0 bases from J, the gap between germline ends came to 13 bases. The CDR3 is 14 residues long. The CDR3 DNA is TGTGCCAGCATGGCGGGGTCGAGCTCCTACGAGCAGTACTTC. This translates into CASMAGSSSYEQYF.

In its sample, this clone was seen once. The CDR3 nucleotides read TGTGCCAGCTCACCAAAGACTAGCGGGAGCTCCTACGAGCAGTACTTC. Its translation: CASSPKTSGSSYEQYF. The genes are TRBV18 and TRBJ2-7, with 12 bases identical to TRBD2. Germline lookup yields CDR1 KGHSH and CDR2 LQKENI. J gave up 0 bases and V 2 bases, and 2 bases lay outside the gene matches. This CDR3 has 16 residues.

The chain employs TRBV5-4 and TRBJ1-4, with 7 bases identical to TRBD1. V lost 0 bases and J lost 8; bases outside the gene matches: 4. There are 14 residues in the CDR3. Germline V gene sequence: CDR1 SGHNT, CDR2 YYREEE (reference sequence). The CDR3 region has the DNA TGTGCCAGCAGCTTGGGGGGACAGCGAGAAAAACTGTTTTTT. It yields the protein CASSLGGQREKLFF.

The chain employs TRBV4-1 and TRBJ2-5; possible D gene TRBD1, 6 bases. Germline-derived CDR1 and CDR2 are MGHRA and YSYEKL. V was trimmed by 3 bases and J by 5 bases, leaving 16 bases between them. The CDR3 loop spans 15 amino acids. CDR3 residues: CASSQSDRRKETQYF. CDR3 nucleotides: TGCGCCAGCAGCCAGTCAGACAGGCGGAAGGAGACCCAGTACTTC.

This chain joins TRBV4-3 and TRBJ2-7, with D unclear. The CDR3 consists of 15 residues. V lost 0 bases to trimming and J lost 0 bases, with 9 bases between them. The V gene's germline CDR1 is LGHNA and CDR2 YSLEER. DNA of the CDR3: TGCGCCAGCAGCCAAGACTTGGGGTACTCCTACGAGCAGTACTTC. It specifies CASSQDLGYSYEQYF.

This chain joins TRBV28 and TRBJ1-2, with a possible D match to TRBD1 (5 bases). This CDR3 is 15 amino acids long. V was clipped by 5 bases and J by 8 bases, with 21 bases between them. CDR1 is MDHEN, CDR2 SYDVKM, per germline. Here the CDR3 reads CASSRKIQGTRGYTF. DNA of the CDR3: TGTGCCAGCAGTAGAAAAATCCAGGGTACGCGCGGCTACACCTTC.